This T cell receptor (beta chain) was recovered during a study of naive CD8 T cells in extremely preterm neonates (dated by TCRdb to 2016 to 2017). For the study in its entirety: The adult participants' age range is given as 25-50 years in the abstract but as 20-50 years in the methods. The study compared the TCRbeta CDR3 repertoires of sorted naive CD8+ T cells among four age groups: extremely preterm neonates, term neonates, young children and adults.

Unmatched junction bases come to 12, with V trimmed by 1 base and J by 2 bases. According to the germline V gene, CDR1 reads SGHDT and CDR2 reads YYEEEE. The CDR3 sequence holds 17 residues, the cysteine and phenylalanine included. Here the CDR3 DNA is all that survives: 51 bases in frame from base 1. TCRbeta CDR3 regions were amplified from genomic DNA by a two-step, bias-controlled multiplex PCR. The multiplex PCR included primers specific for each TRBV and TRBJ gene segment. TCRbeta repertoire data were generated with the immunoSEQ Assay. In the original analysis: To merge closely related sequences, reads went through filtering and clustering using a relative-frequency ratio and a modified nearest-neighbor algorithm. IMGT annotation was the basis for assigning V, D and J genes to CDR3 sequences. Template counts were normalized for PCR amplification bias and quantified against synthetic TCR CDR3 analog sequences. Only unique productive sequences, defined as in-frame CDR3 sequences lacking stop codons, were included in the analyses. Clonality, defined as 1 minus Pielou's evenness, and iChao1 richness were computed with the immunoSEQ Analyzer software. JMP was used for statistical testing, with Student's t-test or a non-parametric test applied depending on Shapiro-Wilk normality results. TCRdb stores this immuneACCESS table with in-frame sequences only. Part of the clones is absent; in the studies checked, under half of the shortfall reflects unresolved V genes, and no reason is known for the rest. V, J and clone size are those of that table, while D and trimming were read from the DNA. The sample yields 7,000 to 9,000 clones; around 98% were counted once. The ten largest clonotypes hold about 0.4% of the sample.

A note on this clone: Its antigen remains undetermined. Nothing much larger sits one base from this clone, and base qualities are not available.

Results the study describes overall, beyond this receptor: Prospective longitudinal studies of preterm and term neonates were called for by the authors so that T cell development could be tracked within individuals. Preterm neonates shared more CDR3 nucleotide sequences (about 2.7%) than term neonates (0.4%), young children (about 0.03%) and adults (0.01%). Preterm CDR3s were shorter, with fewer N additions and less junctional trimming, and were closer to germline than those of older groups. Among the limitations the authors pointed out were a small sample size and productive template counts that varied across preterm samples. Significantly lower iChao1 richness than in all other age groups (p < 0.05) and an even clone distribution were observed in preterm neonates, indicating a less rich repertoire.

Peripheral blood was donated by five healthy children aged 16-56 months who were having elective routine surgery, plus five healthy nonsmoking adults. Healthy nonsmokers aged roughly 18-50 years, with a median age of around 39 years, served as the adult controls. A FACSAria III cell sorter was used to sort live, Annexin V-negative naive CD8+ T cells (CD3+CD8+CD45RA+CCR7+). Between roughly 20,000 and 100,000 naive CD8+ T cells were sorted per sample. Ficoll-Paque density gradient centrifugation was used to isolate mononuclear cells from diluted blood. Before sorting, mononuclear cells were cryopreserved in about 10% DMSO plus 90% FBS and kept long term at -150 degrees C. After thawing, cells were stained with Annexin V along with antibodies against CD3, CD8, CCR7 and CD45RA. The DNeasy Blood and Tissue Kit was used to extract genomic DNA from snap-frozen pellets of sorted cells.

The rearrangement joined TRBV5-6 to TRBJ2-7; 7 of the junction bases match TRBD1. Sample: naive CD8+ T cells from blood. The source is a human donor in good health. The CDR3 protein sequence reads: CASSLTPPSGTAYEQYF. Read as DNA, the sequence is TGTGCCAGCAGCTTGACACCGCCTTCAGGGACAGCCTACGAGCAGTACTTC.